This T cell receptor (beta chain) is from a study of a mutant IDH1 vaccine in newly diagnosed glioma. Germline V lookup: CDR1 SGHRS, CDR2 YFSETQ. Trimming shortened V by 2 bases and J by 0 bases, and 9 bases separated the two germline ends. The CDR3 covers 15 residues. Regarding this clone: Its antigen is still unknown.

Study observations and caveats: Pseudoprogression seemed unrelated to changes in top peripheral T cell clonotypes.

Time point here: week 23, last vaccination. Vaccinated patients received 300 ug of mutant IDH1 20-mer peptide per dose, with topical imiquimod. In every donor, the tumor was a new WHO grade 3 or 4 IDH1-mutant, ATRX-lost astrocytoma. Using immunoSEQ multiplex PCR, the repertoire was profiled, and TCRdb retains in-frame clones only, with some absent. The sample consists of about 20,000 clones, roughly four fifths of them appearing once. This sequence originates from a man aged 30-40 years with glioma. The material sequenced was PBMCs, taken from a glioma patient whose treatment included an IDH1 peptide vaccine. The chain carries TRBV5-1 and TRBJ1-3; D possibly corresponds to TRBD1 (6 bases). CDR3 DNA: TGCGCCAGCAGCTTTCAGGGGCACTCTGGAAACACCATATATTTT. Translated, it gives CASSFQGHSGNTIYF.